Presented here are 31 T cell receptor beta chains from one specimen sequenced in a study of blood T cell repertoires in COVID-19. Assay: immunoSEQ multiplex PCR; the TCRdb copy retains only in-frame clones and omits some. Seen here are about 58,000 clones, about 85% observed once, and the top ten hold 7% to 10%. What was sequenced was peripheral blood. The receptors here all came from a woman in her seventies with active COVID-19.

This chain links TRBV14 with TRBJ1-2; D is ambiguous. The CDR3 contains 15 residues. The V end lost 1 base, the J end lost 2 bases, and 11 bases lay between the germline ends. Germline V gene data show CDR1 as SGHDN and CDR2 as FVKESK. DNA of the CDR3: TGTGCCAGCAGCCAAGGTGGGGAGAGGAACTATGGCTACACCTTC. Its translation: CASSQGGERNYGYTF.

The V gene is TRBV18, the J gene TRBJ1-4, with 11 bases fitting TRBD1. J gave up 5 bases and V 3 bases, and 11 bases lay outside the gene matches. This CDR3 contains 18 residues. The germline V gene has CDR1 KGHSH and CDR2 LQKENI. DNA of the CDR3: TGTGCCAGCTCACCCACCACCCCCGGGACAGGGGGAAATGAAAAACTGTTTTTT. It specifies CASSPTTPGTGGNEKLFF.

This chain joins TRBV19 and TRBJ2-1; D might be TRBD2 (5 bases). Germline-derived CDR1 and CDR2 are LNHDA and SQIVND (reference sequence). The CDR3 is made up of 13 amino acids. V gave up 5 bases and J gave up 2 bases, with 7 bases separating them. The CDR3 region is CASSFGTYNEQFF. Written as DNA, the CDR3 is TGTGCCAGTAGTTTCGGGACCTACAATGAGCAGTTCTTC.

V and J are TRBV24-1 and TRBJ2-5, with D possibly being TRBD1 (5 bases). The CDR3 contains 13 residues. CDR1 and CDR2 (germline): KGHDR, SFDVKD. Between the trimmed V and J ends, which lost 6 bases and 2 bases, there was a span of 9 bases. The CDR3 sequence: CATSSQGQETQYF. CDR3 bases: TGTGCCACCAGTTCCCAGGGTCAAGAGACCCAGTACTTC.

This clone was seen a single time. The gene calls are TRBV9 and TRBJ2-3, with 7 bases fitting TRBD2. The junction had 11 bases not matched to a gene; V was cut back by 6 bases and J by 4 bases. CDR3 length: 15 residues. Germline-derived CDR1 and CDR2 are SGDLS and YYNGEE. CDR3 bases: TGTGCCAGCACCAAGCGGGGTAGTCCTGCAGATACGCAGTATTTT. Protein product: CASTKRGSPADTQYF.

This clone was detected only a few times. The chain couples TRBV24-1 to TRBJ2-3; D remains ambiguous. V was shortened by 1 base and J by 7 bases, with 20 bases between the two germline ends. CDR3 length: 17 residues. The germline V gene has CDR1 KGHDR and CDR2 SFDVKD. The CDR3 DNA reads TGTGCCACCAGTGATTTTCAGGATCCCTCACGCCGCCATACGCAGTATTTT. This gives the protein CATSDFQDPSRRHTQYF.

This rearrangement joins TRBV11-1 to TRBJ2-7; 11 bases line up with TRBD2. CDR3 length: 16 amino acids. CDR1 SGHAT and CDR2 FQDESV come from the germline V gene (reference sequence). V lost 5 bases, J lost 2 bases, and 8 bases stayed unmatched. CDR3: CASSPGLAGPTYEQYF. The CDR3 DNA reads as TGTGCCAGCAGCCCCGGACTAGCGGGCCCAACCTACGAGCAGTACTTC.

V and J are TRBV7-3 and TRBJ2-2; tentatively, D is TRBD2 (6 bases). Deletions cut 0 bases from V and 1 base from J, with 6 bases between. The germline CDR1 and CDR2 sequences are SGHTA and FQGTGA. This CDR3 is built from 15 residues. The CDR3 bases are TGTGCCAGCAGCTTAACTAGCGGGAACACCGGGGAGCTGTTTTTT. As protein: CASSLTSGNTGELFF.

J is TRBJ2-2 and V is TRBV25-1; no firm D call. CDR1 and CDR2 (germline): MGHDK, SYGVNS. CDR3 length: 15 residues. With 3 bases removed from V and 5 bases from J, the gap between germline ends came to 13 bases. In DNA form, the CDR3 reads TGTGCCAGCAGTGACCGTACGGTTGAAACCGGGGAGCTGTTTTTT. Translating gives CASSDRTVETGELFF.

This chain joins TRBV19 and TRBJ2-5; D not resolved. CDR3 length: 14 residues. V lost 5 bases, J lost 1 base, and 11 bases lay in between. Per germline, CDR1 LNHDA and CDR2 SQIVND (reference sequence). CDR3 in amino acids: CASSLRNFQETQYF. Here the CDR3 DNA reads TGTGCCAGTAGTCTCAGAAATTTCCAAGAGACCCAGTACTTC.

The chain employs TRBV27 and TRBJ2-7, with a tentative D call TRBD1 (6 bases). Trimming cost V 3 bases and J 3 bases, with 9 bases left between them. CDR1 MNHEY and CDR2 SMNVEV come from the germline V gene (reference sequence). This CDR3 region has 13 residues. CDR3 residues: CASSLGTHYEQYF. CDR3 in DNA: TGTGCCAGCAGTTTGGGGACACACTACGAGCAGTACTTC.

The V call is TRBV29-1, the J call TRBJ1-1, with a tentative D call TRBD1 (6 bases). Germline V gene data show CDR1 as SQVTM and CDR2 as ANQGSEA. The CDR3 totals 13 residues. V lost 5 bases and J 0 bases, leaving 10 bases between the germline ends. CDR3 nucleotides: TGCAGCGTTTCCGGGACAATGAACACTGAAGCTTTCTTT. It encodes CSVSGTMNTEAFF.

This sequence joins TRBV19 and TRBJ1-1; 7 bases are a match to TRBD1. The V and J ends lost 9 bases and 0 bases, in that order; junction bases with no gene match: 7. Germline values: CDR1 LNHDA, CDR2 SQIVND (reference sequence). CDR3 length equals 14 residues. The DNA of the CDR3 is TGTGCCAGCTGGGGACAGAACATGAACACTGAAGCTTTCTTT. It encodes CASWGQNMNTEAFF.

V is TRBV2 and J is TRBJ2-1; TRBD2 matches at 11 bases. J lost 11 bases, V lost 6 bases, and 12 bases had no gene match. Looked up from germline, CDR1 is SNHLY and CDR2 is FYNNEI. This CDR3 comprises 15 residues. The CDR3: CASSSGTSGASQQFF. CDR3 DNA sequence: TGTGCCAGCAGCTCCGGGACTAGCGGAGCAAGTCAGCAGTTCTTC.

CDR3: CASSKALGGEAFF. The CDR3, as DNA: TGTGCCAGCAGTAAGGCCCTCGGAGGTGAAGCTTTCTTT. This chain connects TRBV6-6 to TRBJ1-1; D is uncertain. The CDR3 loop spans 13 amino acids. Trimming removed 5 bases from V and 7 bases from J, with 14 bases in between. Germline CDR1 is MNHNY and CDR2 is SVGAGI (reference sequence).

The chain couples TRBV6-2 or TRBV6-3 to TRBJ2-7; 7 nucleotides line up with TRBD2. Trimming removed 6 bases from V and 4 bases from J; junction bases left unmatched: 12. This CDR3 contains 15 residues. Germline V gene data show CDR1 as MNHEY and CDR2 as SVGEGT. CDR3 coding DNA: TGTGCCAGCAGCTGGGACTACCTCTTAACTTACGAGCAGTACTTC. The encoded protein is CASSWDYLLTYEQYF.

J is TRBJ2-3 and V is TRBV5-1, with 14 nucleotides matching TRBD2. The V segment lost 4 bases and the J segment 3 bases; nucleotides outside the gene matches: 4. The CDR3 covers 16 residues. Germline assignment: CDR1 SGHRS and CDR2 YFSETQ. In DNA form, the CDR3 reads TGCGCCAGCAGCATGGGGACTAGCGGGAGTACAGATACGCAGTATTTT. Amino acid sequence: CASSMGTSGSTDTQYF. The variable domain in full, with the rest retrieved from reference TRBV5-1 and TRBJ2-3, is KAGVTQTPRYLIKTRGQQVTLSCSPISGHRSVSWYQQTPGQGLQFLFEYFSETQRNKGNFPGRFSGRQFSNSRSEMNVSTLELGDSALYLCASSMGTSGSTDTQYFGPGTRLTVL.

This clone was seen a single time. The chain couples TRBV7-2 to TRBJ1-1, with a tentative D call TRBD1 (5 bases). This CDR3 has 15 amino acids. With 4 bases removed from V and 1 base from J, the gap between germline ends came to 13 bases. CDR1 is SGHTA, CDR2 FQGNSA, per germline. CDR3 sequence: CASSSQGSWNTEAFF. CDR3 nucleotides: TGTGCCAGCAGCTCCCAGGGTTCTTGGAACACTGAAGCTTTCTTT. Full variable domain (outside the CDR3, taken from reference TRBV7-2 and TRBJ1-1): GAGVSQSPSNKVTEKGKDVELRCDPISGHTALYWYRQSLGQGLEFLIYFQGNSAPDKSGLPSDRFSAERTGGSVSTLTIQRTQQEDSAVYLCASSSQGSWNTEAFFGQGTRLTVV.

This chain links TRBV2 with TRBJ2-5; TRBD2 agrees at 10 bases. Trimming cost V 0 bases and J 1 base; bases outside gene matches: 2. The CDR3 has 16 residues. The germline V gene has CDR1 SNHLY and CDR2 FYNNEI. The chain's CDR3 is CASSEAASGSQETQYF. In DNA, the CDR3 is TGTGCCAGCAGTGAAGCAGCTAGCGGGAGCCAAGAGACCCAGTACTTC.

Only a few counts were recorded for this clone. DNA of the CDR3: TGTGCCATCAGTCGACCGGGACAGCGACCTCCCGAGCAGTACTTC. Residues: CAISRPGQRPPEQYF. This sequence joins TRBV10-3 and TRBJ2-7; TRBD1 aligns across 7 bases. From germline, CDR1 is ENHRY and CDR2 SYGVKD. Trimming cost V 5 bases and J 6 bases; bases outside gene matches: 13. The CDR3 spans 15 residues.

J is TRBJ2-2 and V is TRBV14; 7 bases line up with TRBD1. Trimming cost V 0 bases and J 4 bases; bases outside gene matches: 5. The CDR3 is 16 amino acids. Germline V gene sequence: CDR1 SGHDN, CDR2 FVKESK. Written as DNA, the CDR3 is TGTGCCAGCAGCCAAGAACAGGGGCCCTTCACCGGGGAGCTGTTTTTT. Amino acids: CASSQEQGPFTGELFF. Full variable domain (missing parts from reference TRBV14 and TRBJ2-2): EAGVTQFPSHSVIEKGQTVTLRCDPISGHDNLYWYRRVMGKEIKFLLHFVKESKQDESGMPNNRFLAERTGGTYSTLKVQPAELEDSGVYFCASSQEQGPFTGELFFGEGSRLTVL.

The chain recombines TRBV19 with TRBJ2-2, with D tentatively TRBD2 (6 bases). With 3 bases removed from V and 7 bases from J, the gap between germline ends came to 15 bases. This CDR3 spans 15 amino acids. Germline-derived CDR1 and CDR2 are LNHDA and SQIVND (reference sequence). CDR3 nucleotides: TGTGCCAGTAGTATTCTAGGAGGGCTTGGCGGGGAGCTGTTTTTT. This encodes CASSILGGLGGELFF. Complete variable domain (other parts from reference TRBV19 and TRBJ2-2): DGGITQSPKYLFRKEGQNVTLSCEQNLNHDAMYWYRQDPGQGLRLIYYSQIVNDFQKGDIAEGYSVSREKKESFPLTVTSAQKNPTAFYLCASSILGGLGGELFFGEGSRLTVL.

CDR3 sequence: CASIRDNSYEQYF. CDR3 coding DNA: TGTGCCAGTATCCGGGACAACTCCTACGAGCAGTACTTC. This rearrangement joins TRBV28 to TRBJ2-7, with D perhaps TRBD1 (6 bases). Germline-derived CDR1 and CDR2 are MDHEN and SYDVKM. The CDR3 has 13 amino acids. V dropped 9 bases and J dropped 0 bases, with 12 bases sitting between them.

The V and J genes are TRBV5-1 and TRBJ2-1; 11 positions match TRBD1. This CDR3 spans 14 amino acids. In germline, CDR1 is SGHRS, CDR2 YFSETQ. V was clipped by 4 bases and J by 6 bases; unmatched bases: 3. Here the CDR3 reads CASSRGTGGNEQFF. CDR3 DNA sequence: TGCGCCAGCAGCCGAGGGACAGGGGGCAATGAGCAGTTCTTC.

Only a few counts were recorded for this clone. The rearrangement links TRBV4-2 to TRBJ2-7; a weak D match, TRBD2 (6 bases). Trimming took off 0 bases at V and 0 bases at J, with 15 bases between the two ends. CDR1 is LGHNA, CDR2 YNFKEQ, per germline. The CDR3 is made up of 17 amino acids. This chain's CDR3 is CASSQDAGRGNSYEQYF. The CDR3 DNA reads as TGTGCCAGCAGCCAAGACGCGGGACGGGGCAACTCCTACGAGCAGTACTTC.

The chain links TRBV7-9 to TRBJ1-1, with D tentatively TRBD1 (5 bases). There are 14 residues in the CDR3. Per the germline V gene, CDR1 is SEHNR and CDR2 is FQNEAQ (reference sequence). The V end was cut by 10 bases, the J end by 8 bases, with 23 bases between. CDR3 loop: CAKQRLGRAAEAFF. CDR3 nucleotide sequence: TGTGCCAAACAAAGGCTGGGCAGGGCGGCGGAAGCTTTCTTT.

This clone was seen once. The chain recombines TRBV19 with TRBJ2-7; 7 nucleotides line up with TRBD1. V was clipped by 6 bases and J by 3 bases; unmatched bases: 5. This CDR3 has 13 residues. Germline CDR1 LNHDA, CDR2 SQIVND (reference sequence). CDR3: CASSRQGYYEQYF. Here the CDR3 DNA reads TGTGCCAGTAGCAGACAGGGCTACTACGAGCAGTACTTC.

J is TRBJ1-4 and V is TRBV10-3, with D hard to call. Between the trimmed V and J ends, which lost 10 bases and 0 bases, there was a span of 21 bases. Germline V gene sequence: CDR1 ENHRY, CDR2 SYGVKD. The CDR3 has 17 amino acids. In DNA, the CDR3 is TGTGCCACCGCAGATAAGGAGAGCCCCACAACTAATGAAAAACTGTTTTTT. It is translated as CATADKESPTTNEKLFF.

J is TRBJ2-7 and V is TRBV4-1; TRBD2 matches at 7 bases. CDR3 length: 16 residues. CDR1 and CDR2 from the germline V gene are MGHRA and YSYEKL. Trimming removed 0 bases from V and 5 bases from J; junction bases left unmatched: 10. The CDR3 DNA follows: TGCGCCAGCAGCCAAGATTGGGACGGGAGGAATCACGAGCAGTACTTC. Its protein is CASSQDWDGRNHEQYF.

V gene TRBV5-5 combines with J gene TRBJ1-5, with a weak D call TRBD1 (6 bases). The CDR3 has 16 residues. Germline V gene data show CDR1 as SGHKS and CDR2 as YYEKEE (reference sequence). The V end was cut by 2 bases, the J end by 1 base, with 13 bases between. CDR3 amino acids: CASSFDGTPSNQPQHF. As DNA, the CDR3 is TGTGCCAGCAGCTTCGACGGGACACCGAGCAATCAGCCCCAGCATTTT.

This clone was counted only a few times. This chain connects TRBV5-4 to TRBJ2-5; tentative D call: TRBD2 (6 bases). The CDR3 runs 15 residues. In germline, CDR1 is SGHNT, CDR2 YYREEE (reference sequence). Trimming took off 4 bases at V and 5 bases at J, with 18 bases between the two ends. Here the CDR3 reads CASSTRDSDWETQYF. The DNA for the CDR3 is TGTGCCAGCAGCACCAGGGACTCCGATTGGGAGACCCAGTACTTC.